The entry that follows covers one T cell receptor (beta chain) sequence. Assay used: immunoSEQ multiplex PCR; TCRdb lists only in-frame clones, some missing. The sample has around 92,000 clones; 70% to 90% are singletons. Stated time point: baseline, week 1 (first vaccination visit). The sample's treatment: pre-vaccination baseline after standard-of-care therapy. New astrocytomas of WHO grade 3 or 4 that were IDH1-mutant and ATRX-lost were found in the donors. This record belongs to a study of a mutant IDH1 vaccine in newly diagnosed glioma. Germline V gene data show CDR1 as SGDLS and CDR2 as YYNGEE. The CDR3 consists of 16 residues. V lost 3 bases to trimming and J lost 6 bases; unmatched junction nucleotides: 11.

The material was PBMCs, obtained from a glioma patient treated with radiotherapy, temozolomide or both. The chain is built from TRBV9 and TRBJ2-2, with 7 bases fitting TRBD2. This receptor was identified in a woman aged 50 to 65 with glioma. The CDR3 loop is CASSAQLARVAGELFF. In DNA form, the CDR3 reads TGTGCCAGCAGCGCTCAACTAGCGCGGGTCGCCGGGGAGCTGTTTTTT.